There are a few counts of the clone carrying this T cell receptor (beta chain). Its antigen is not identified. The CDR3 runs 14 residues. J lost 7 bases, V lost 3 bases, and 7 bases had no gene match. These data come from a study of Graves' ophthalmopathy and Graves' hyperthyroidism. Regarding the study as a whole: It was with 65% to 71% sensitivity and just under 75% specificity that the model predicted ophthalmopathy progression.

TCR beta CDR3 regions were amplified from RNA transcripts. The authors performed first-round RT-PCR with HTBI primers and then a second-round multiplex PCR. TCRdb independently ran MiXCR on the multiplex PCR reads; one entry per CDR3 protein. The sample lists some 1.1 million distinct CDR3 sequences; 35% to 40% were seen once. This sequence was found in an adult man with Graves' hyperthyroidism. J is TRBJ1-2 and V is TRBV12-3 or TRBV12-4, with 8 bases aligning to TRBD1. Sequencing was performed on peripheral blood or thyroid tissue (not recorded which). Here the CDR3 DNA reads TGTGCCAGCAGTTTGGGGCCGGACAGGGTTGGCTACACCTTC. Residues: CASSLGPDRVGYTF.